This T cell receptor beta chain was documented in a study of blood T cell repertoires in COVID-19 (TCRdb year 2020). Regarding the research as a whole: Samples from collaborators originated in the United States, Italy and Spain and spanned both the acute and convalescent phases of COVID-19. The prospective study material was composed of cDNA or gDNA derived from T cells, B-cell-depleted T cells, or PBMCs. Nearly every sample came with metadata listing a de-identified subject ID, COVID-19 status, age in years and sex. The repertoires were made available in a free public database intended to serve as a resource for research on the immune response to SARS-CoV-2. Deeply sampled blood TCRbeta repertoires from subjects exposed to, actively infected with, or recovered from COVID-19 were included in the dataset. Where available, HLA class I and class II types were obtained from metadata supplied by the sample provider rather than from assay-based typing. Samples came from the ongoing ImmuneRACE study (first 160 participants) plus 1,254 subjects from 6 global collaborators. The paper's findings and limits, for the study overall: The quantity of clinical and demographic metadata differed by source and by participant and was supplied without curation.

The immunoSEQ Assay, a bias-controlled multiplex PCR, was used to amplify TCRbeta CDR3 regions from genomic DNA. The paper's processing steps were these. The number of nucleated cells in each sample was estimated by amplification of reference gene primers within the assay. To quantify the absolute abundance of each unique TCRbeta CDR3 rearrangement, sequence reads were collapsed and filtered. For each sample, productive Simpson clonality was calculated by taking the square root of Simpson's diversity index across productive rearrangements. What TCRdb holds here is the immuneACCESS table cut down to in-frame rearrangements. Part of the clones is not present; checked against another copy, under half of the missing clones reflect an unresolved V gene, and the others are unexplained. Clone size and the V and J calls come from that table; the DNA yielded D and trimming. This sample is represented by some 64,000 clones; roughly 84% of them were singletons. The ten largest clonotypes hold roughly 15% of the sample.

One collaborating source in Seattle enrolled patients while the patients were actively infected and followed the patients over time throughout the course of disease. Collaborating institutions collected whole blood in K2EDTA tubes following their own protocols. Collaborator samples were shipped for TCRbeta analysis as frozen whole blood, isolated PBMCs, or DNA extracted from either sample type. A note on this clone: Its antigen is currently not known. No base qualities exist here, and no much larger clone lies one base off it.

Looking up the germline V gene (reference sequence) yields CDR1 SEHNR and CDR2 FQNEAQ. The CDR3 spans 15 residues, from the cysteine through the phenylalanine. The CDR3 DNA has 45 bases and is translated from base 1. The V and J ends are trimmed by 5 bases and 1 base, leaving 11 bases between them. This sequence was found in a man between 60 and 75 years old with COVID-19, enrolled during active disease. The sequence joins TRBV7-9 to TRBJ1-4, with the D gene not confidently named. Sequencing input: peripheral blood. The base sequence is TGTGCCAGCAGCACCACCGCGATAACTAATGAAAAACTGTTTTTT. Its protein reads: CASSTTAITNEKLFF.